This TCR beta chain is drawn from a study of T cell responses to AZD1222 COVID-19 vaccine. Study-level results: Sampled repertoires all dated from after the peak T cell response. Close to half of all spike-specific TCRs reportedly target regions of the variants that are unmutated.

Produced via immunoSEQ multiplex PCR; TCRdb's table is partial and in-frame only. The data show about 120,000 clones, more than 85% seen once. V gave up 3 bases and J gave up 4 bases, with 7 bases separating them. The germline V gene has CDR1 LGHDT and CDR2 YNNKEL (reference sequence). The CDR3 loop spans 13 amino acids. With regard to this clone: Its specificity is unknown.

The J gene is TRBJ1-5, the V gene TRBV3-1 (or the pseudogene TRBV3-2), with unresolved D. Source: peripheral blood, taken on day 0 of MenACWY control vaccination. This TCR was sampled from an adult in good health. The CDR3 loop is CASSQSGNQPQHF. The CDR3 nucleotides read TGTGCCAGCAGCCAGTCGGGGAATCAGCCCCAGCATTTT.